The source of this TCR beta chain is a study of T-cell memory formation after mild COVID-19. Study context: The two donors had largely donor-specific TCR clusters. General study points: Researchers found some responding clones in pre-infection memory, a sign that cross-reactive memory joined. Among contracting clones, CD4+ were mainly CM/EM and CD8+ enriched in EMRA.

TCR alpha and TCR beta cDNA libraries carrying sample barcodes and UMIs came from 5'RACE with constant-segment primers. Using its own MiXCR run on the 5' RACE reads, TCRdb lists one record per CDR3 protein. Of about 130,000 distinct CDR3 sequences in the sample, about 6% were seen once. This clonotype was recorded at least ten times. Its matching antigen is unknown. Germline V lookup: CDR1 DFQATT, CDR2 SNEGSKA (reference sequence). The CDR3 runs to 16 residues. V was clipped by 3 bases and J by 5 bases; unmatched bases: 12. V usage is TRBV20-1 and J usage is TRBJ2-3; 9 bases line up with TRBD2. The specimen sequenced was PBMCs or a T cell subset sorted from them (not recorded which). The source is an adult woman who had mild COVID-19 (a few samples of this study predate the infection). Cell type and time point are not known. CDR3 residues: CSARAGTSFLGDTQYF. The CDR3 DNA is TGCAGTGCTAGGGCCGGGACTAGCTTTCTTGGAGATACGCAGTATTTT.